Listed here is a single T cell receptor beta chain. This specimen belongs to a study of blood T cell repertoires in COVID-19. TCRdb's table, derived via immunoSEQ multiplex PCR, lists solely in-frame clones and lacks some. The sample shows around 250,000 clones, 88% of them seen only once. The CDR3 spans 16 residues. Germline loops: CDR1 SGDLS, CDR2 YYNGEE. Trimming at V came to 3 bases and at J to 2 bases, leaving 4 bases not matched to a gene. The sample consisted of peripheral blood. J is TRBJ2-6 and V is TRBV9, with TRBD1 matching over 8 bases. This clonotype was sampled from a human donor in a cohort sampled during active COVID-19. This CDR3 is CASSGKQGAGANVLTF. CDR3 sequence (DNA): TGTGCCAGCAGCGGAAAACAGGGGGCTGGGGCCAACGTCCTGACTTTC.